Following are 20 T cell receptor beta chains from one sample sequenced in a study of tumor-infiltrating lymphocytes in primary liver carcinoma. It was unsorted whole blood that yielded blood RNA, and germline DNA was also extracted. Using a constant-region primer together with ProtoScript II reverse transcriptase, TCR beta cDNA was made from roughly 500 ng of total RNA. ARM-PCR was slightly modified, and three nested multiplex PCR rounds with it gave rise to the TCR beta libraries. A C-beta reverse primer was combined with TRBV1-TRBV30 forward primers in the first two PCR rounds, and each round had 9 to 10 cycles. Via MiXCR, TCRdb re-called the multiplex PCR reads, giving one row per CDR3 protein. Of fewer than 250,000 distinct CDR3 sequences listed, approximately 65% were seen once; the top ten hold around 7.1%. The sample consisted of peripheral blood. All receptors come from an older woman with primary liver carcinoma and hepatitis B virus infection.

Of note for this clonotype: A clone one base away is much larger, so this may be a read error. The chain links TRBV12-5 to TRBJ2-5; 7 bases are shared with TRBD1. The germline CDR1 and CDR2 sequences are LGHNT and FRNRAP. The CDR3 runs 17 residues. In DNA, the CDR3 is TGTGCTGGTGGTTTGGAGACAGGGAAGGTGGGACAAGAGACCCAGTACTTC. Translating it yields CAGGLETGKVGQETQYF.

The chain employs TRBV11-2 and TRBJ2-3; 7 bases map to TRBD1. This CDR3 has 15 amino acids. Germline-derived CDR1 and CDR2 are SGHAT and FQNNGV. V lost 9 bases to trimming and J lost 2 bases; unmatched junction nucleotides: 11. CDR3 DNA: TGTGCCAGTGCCCCACAGGGGTCAGACACAGATACGCAGTATTTT. It is translated as CASAPQGSDTDTQYF.

The V and J genes are TRBV28 and TRBJ2-3; D not certain. Germline V gene sequence: CDR1 MDHEN, CDR2 SYDVKM. This CDR3 is 14 amino acids long. With 3 bases removed from V and 6 bases from J, the gap between germline ends came to 13 bases. The CDR3 DNA reads as TGTGCCAGCAGTTTCACGGGTAGTAGGGATACGCAGTATTTT. Protein: CASSFTGSRDTQYF.

This clonotype came up once. The junction and the germline gene differ at one end; a read error may be behind it. V and J are TRBV11-2 and TRBJ2-3; D is uncertain. The CDR3 loop spans 13 amino acids. CDR1 and CDR2 (germline): SGHAT, FQNNGV. For the CDR3, the DNA is TGTGTCAGCACGTCAGCATTCACAGATACGCTGTATTTT. Translated, it gives CVSTSAFTDTLYF.

In the case of this clonotype: A read error is possible here, since a much larger clone lies one base away. This chain links TRBV12-3 or TRBV12-4 with TRBJ2-3, with D possibly TRBD2 on 5 matching bases. The CDR3 consists of 15 residues. The V and J ends lost 7 bases and 6 bases respectively, with 20 bases between them. Here the CDR3 reads CASKLFDTASDTQYF. CDR3 nucleotide sequence: TGTGCCAGCAAGTTATTCGATACTGCTAGCGATACGCAGTATTTT.

Concerning this clonotype itself: A read error may produce the germline difference seen at one junction end. The chain employs TRBV11-1 and TRBJ2-1, with 8 positions matching TRBD2. The CDR3 is 14 residues long. In germline, CDR1 is SGHAT, CDR2 FQDESV (reference sequence). The CDR3 region is CASWSGSFYNGQFF. Here the CDR3 DNA reads TGTGCCAGCTGGAGCGGGAGCTTCTACAATGGGCAGTTCTTC.

V and J are TRBV6-1 and TRBJ1-2; D gene unclear. The CDR3 runs 14 residues. V lost 3 bases, J lost 3 bases, and 11 bases lay in between. The V gene's germline CDR1 is MNHNS and CDR2 SASEGT. The CDR3, as DNA: TGTGCCAGCAGTGATTGGGTAGATGACTATGGCTACACCTTC. It yields the protein CASSDWVDDYGYTF.

In regard to this clonotype: This may come from a read error, since a much larger clone is one base off. The chain has TRBV10-3 and TRBJ2-7, with 8 bases identical to TRBD2. V trimming: 6 bases; J trimming: 8 bases; junction bases outside the gene matches: 18. Germline CDR1 reads ENHRY; CDR2 reads SYGVKD. The CDR3 contains 16 residues. The CDR3 DNA is TGTGCCATCAGATTTACAGAAAGCGGGAGTAGTATCAAGCAGTACTTC. Translated: CAIRFTESGSSIKQYF.

The table lists this clonotype with a few counts. The junction shows a germline mismatch at one end, possibly a read error. The rearrangement uses TRBV5-4 and TRBJ2-5; 12 bases match TRBD2. This CDR3 comprises 15 residues. CDR1 and CDR2 from the germline V gene are SGHNT and YYREEE (reference sequence). The CDR3 coding sequence is TGTGCCAGCAGCCCCCGACTAGCGGGAGCAGAGATCCAGTACTTC. This sequence encodes CASSPRLAGAEIQYF.

The chain couples TRBV6-1 to TRBJ2-7, with 11 positions matching TRBD2. The CDR3 is made up of 15 amino acids. Per the germline V gene, CDR1 is MNHNS and CDR2 is SASEGT. J gave up 4 bases and V 6 bases, and 8 bases lay outside the gene matches. CDR3 coding DNA: TGTGCCAGCAGGGAGACTAGCGGGACACTTTACGAGCAGTACTTC. It specifies CASRETSGTLYEQYF.

The chain is built from TRBV19 and TRBJ2-3; D not resolved. The germline V gene has CDR1 LNHDA and CDR2 SQIVND (reference sequence). CDR3 size: 15 residues. The V gene lost 5 bases and the J gene lost 1 base, with 13 bases spanning the gap. The CDR3 nucleotides read TGTGCCAGTAGTGTAGTATCCGGGCGCACAGATACGCAGTATTTT. Amino acid sequence: CASSVVSGRTDTQYF.

Comment on this clonotype: Possible read error: a much larger clone is one base away. This chain connects TRBV5-4 to TRBJ2-1, with D unresolved. Germline V gives CDR1 SGHNT, CDR2 YYREEE (reference sequence). V dropped 2 bases and J dropped 3 bases, with 12 bases sitting between them. This CDR3 region has 15 residues. The CDR3 DNA reads as TGTGCCAGCAGCTTACCAGCGAGAGACTACAATGAGCAGTTCTTC. The encoded protein is CASSLPARDYNEQFF.

As to this clonotype: A junction end diverges from the germline sequence, so it may reflect a read error. The rearrangement links TRBV5-8 to TRBJ1-5; D gene ambiguous. This CDR3 comprises 18 residues. Germline values: CDR1 SGHTS, CDR2 YDEGEE. The CDR3 reads CASSPWVAGYNSNQPQYF. The CDR3, as DNA: TGTGCCAGCAGCCCCTGGGTGGCAGGTTATAATAGCAATCAGCCCCAGTACTTT.

This clonotype has ten or more counts. The genes are TRBV11-3 and TRBJ2-1, with TRBD1 as a possible D gene (6 bases). CDR3 length equals 14 residues. V was clipped by 5 bases and J by 4 bases, with 12 bases between them. The germline V gene encodes CDR1 SGHNT and CDR2 YENEEA. CDR3 sequence (DNA): TGTGCCAGCAGCCCACAGGGAATATACAATGAGCAGTTCTTC. It specifies CASSPQGIYNEQFF. The variable domain in full, with the rest retrieved from reference TRBV11-3 and TRBJ2-1, is EAGVVQSPRYKIIEKKQPVAFWCNPISGHNTLYWYLQNLGQGPELLIRYENEEAVDDSQLPKDRFSAERLKGVDSTLKIQPAELGDSAVYLCASSPQGIYNEQFFGPGTRLTVL.

Note on this clonotype: This sequence may be a read error, since a much larger clone differs from it by one base. This chain's CDR3 is CAVRAGTQGNEQFF. CDR3 bases: TGTGCCGTCAGAGCCGGGACTCAGGGCAATGAGCAGTTCTTC. The V and J genes are TRBV10-3 and TRBJ2-1, with D possibly being TRBD2 (6 bases). Germline CDR1 ENHRY, CDR2 SYGVKD. CDR3 length: 14 amino acids.

A word on this clonotype: This may stem from a read error, because a much larger clone lies one nucleotide away. The chain links TRBV6-2 or TRBV6-3 to TRBJ2-3, with D perhaps TRBD1 (6 bases). The CDR3 extends over 17 amino acids. The ends were cut back, 2 bases at V and 3 bases at J, with 18 bases in the middle. Looked up from germline, CDR1 is MNHEY and CDR2 is SVGEGT. DNA of the CDR3: TGTGCCAGCAGTTACCCCGGACGCCAGGGGAGTACAGATACGCAGTATTTT. Protein sequence: CASSYPGRQGSTDTQYF.

As to this clonotype: This clone may be a read error of a much larger clone one base away. The CDR3: CDSSYGGPFTGELFF. The CDR3 DNA follows: TGTGACAGCAGTTATGGGGGACCATTCACCGGGGAGCTGTTTTTT. J is TRBJ2-2 and V is TRBV6-6; D might be TRBD1 or TRBD2, each matching 5 bases. CDR1 MNHNY and CDR2 SVGAGI come from the germline V gene (reference sequence). This CDR3 region has 15 residues.

The V and J genes are TRBV6-1 and TRBJ2-2; D is perhaps TRBD2 (6 bases). The CDR3 runs to 17 residues. Germline-derived CDR1 and CDR2 are MNHNS and SASEGT. Trimming stripped 8 bases from V and 5 bases from J, with 24 bases between. In DNA, the CDR3 is TGTGCCAGCGGAAGGAGCACACTAGCAATTCAAACCGGGGAGCTGTTTTTT. Encoded protein: CASGRSTLAIQTGELFF.

This clonotype was observed many times. The chain carries TRBV4-1 and TRBJ1-2; 8 bases line up with TRBD1. This CDR3 spans 11 amino acids. CDR1 is MGHRA and CDR2 is YSYEKL in the germline V gene. J gave up 9 bases and V 4 bases, and 1 base lay outside the gene matches. In nucleotides, the CDR3 is TGCGCCAGCAGCCGGGACAGGAGCTACACCTTC. Translation gives CASSRDRSYTF.

The V and J genes are TRBV11-3 and TRBJ1-2; 7 bases align to TRBD1. Germline lookup yields CDR1 SGHNT and CDR2 YENEEA. The CDR3 has 16 amino acids. V trimming: 5 bases; J trimming: 4 bases; junction bases outside the gene matches: 13. CDR3 loop: CASSVENRGQLYGYTF. DNA of the CDR3: TGTGCCAGCAGCGTCGAGAACCGGGGACAGCTCTATGGCTACACCTTC.